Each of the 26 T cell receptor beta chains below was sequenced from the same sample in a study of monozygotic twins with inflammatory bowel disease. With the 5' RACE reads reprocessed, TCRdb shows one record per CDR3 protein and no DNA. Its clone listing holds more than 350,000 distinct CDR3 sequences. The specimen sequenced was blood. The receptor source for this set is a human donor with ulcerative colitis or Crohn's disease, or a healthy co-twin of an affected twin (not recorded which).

The CDR3 reads CASSPSAGNPGANVLTF. This chain uses TRBV18 with TRBJ2-6; the D gene TCRdb calls, TRBD1, cannot be checked with no DNA. Germline V gene lookup returns CDR1 KGHSH and CDR2 LQKENI. The CDR3 is made up of 17 amino acids.

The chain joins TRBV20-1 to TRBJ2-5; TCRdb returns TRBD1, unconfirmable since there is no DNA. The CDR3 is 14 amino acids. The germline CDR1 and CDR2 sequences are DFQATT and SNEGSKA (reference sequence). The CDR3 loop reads CSATPGQGSETQYF.

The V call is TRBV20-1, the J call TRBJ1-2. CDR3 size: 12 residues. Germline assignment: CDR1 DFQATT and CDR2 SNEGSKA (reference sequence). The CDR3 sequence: CSARWVGSGYTF.

CDR3 region: CASTFGGVYEQYF. The rearrangement joins TRBV5-6 to TRBJ2-7; as DNA is missing, the TRBD2 call by TCRdb cannot be tested. The CDR3 sequence is 13 residues long. CDR1 is SGHDT, CDR2 YYEEEE, per germline.

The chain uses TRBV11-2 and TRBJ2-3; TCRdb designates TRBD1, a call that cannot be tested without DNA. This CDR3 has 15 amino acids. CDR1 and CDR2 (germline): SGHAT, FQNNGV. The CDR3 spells CASSTPGHITDTHYF. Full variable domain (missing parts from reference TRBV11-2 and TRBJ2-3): EAGVAQSPRYKIIEKRQSVAFWCNPISGHATLYWYQQILGQGPKLLIQFQNNGVVDDSQLPKDRFSAERLKGVDSTLKIQPAKLEDSAVYLCASSTPGHITDTHYFGPGTRLTVL.

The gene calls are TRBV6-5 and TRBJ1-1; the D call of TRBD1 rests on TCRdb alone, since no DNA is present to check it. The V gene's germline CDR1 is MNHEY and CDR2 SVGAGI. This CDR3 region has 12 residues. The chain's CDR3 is CASSQGGLRAFF.

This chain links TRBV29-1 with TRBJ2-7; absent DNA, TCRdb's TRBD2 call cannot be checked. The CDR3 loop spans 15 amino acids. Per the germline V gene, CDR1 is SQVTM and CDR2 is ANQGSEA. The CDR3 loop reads CSVEGLADGSYEQYF.

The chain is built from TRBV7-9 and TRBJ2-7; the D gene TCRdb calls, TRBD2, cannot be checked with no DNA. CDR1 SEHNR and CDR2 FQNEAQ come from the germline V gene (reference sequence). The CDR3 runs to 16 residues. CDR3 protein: CASSPWTSGRAGEQYF. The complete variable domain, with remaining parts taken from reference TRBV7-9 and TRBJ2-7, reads DTGVSQNPRHKITKRGQNVTFRCDPISEHNRLYWYRQTLGQGPEFLTYFQNEAQLEKSRLLSDRFSAERPKGSFSTLEIQRTEQGDSAMYLCASSPWTSGRAGEQYFGPGTRLTVT.

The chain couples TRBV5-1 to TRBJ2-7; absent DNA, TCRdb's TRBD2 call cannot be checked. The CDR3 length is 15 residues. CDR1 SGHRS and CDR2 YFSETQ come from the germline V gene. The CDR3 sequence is CASSLGTSGSYEQYF.

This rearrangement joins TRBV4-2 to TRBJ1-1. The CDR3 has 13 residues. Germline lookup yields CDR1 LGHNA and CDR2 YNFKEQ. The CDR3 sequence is CASSRVGWTEAFF.

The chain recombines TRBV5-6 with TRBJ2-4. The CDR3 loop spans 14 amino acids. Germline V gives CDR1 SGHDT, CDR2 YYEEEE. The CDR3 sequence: CASSSDMTKNIQYF.

CDR3 residues: CAISIAGLQETQYF. This sequence joins TRBV10-3 and TRBJ2-5; without DNA, the TCRdb call of TRBD2 cannot be checked. The CDR3 length is 14 residues. Germline V gene lookup returns CDR1 ENHRY and CDR2 SYGVKD.

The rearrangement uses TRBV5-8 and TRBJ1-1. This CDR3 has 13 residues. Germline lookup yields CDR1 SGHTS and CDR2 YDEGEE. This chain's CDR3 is CASSWGRSTEAFF. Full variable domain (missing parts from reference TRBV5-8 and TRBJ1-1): EAGVTQSPTHLIKTRGQQATLRCSPISGHTSVYWYQQALGLGLQFLLWYDEGEERNRGNFPPRFSGRQFPNYSSELNVNALELEDSALYLCASSWGRSTEAFFGQGTRLTVV.

The CDR3 region is CASSPEGLAGSLTYNEQFF. The chain uses TRBV12-3 or TRBV12-4 and TRBJ2-1; absent DNA, TCRdb's TRBD2 call cannot be checked. This CDR3 region has 19 residues.

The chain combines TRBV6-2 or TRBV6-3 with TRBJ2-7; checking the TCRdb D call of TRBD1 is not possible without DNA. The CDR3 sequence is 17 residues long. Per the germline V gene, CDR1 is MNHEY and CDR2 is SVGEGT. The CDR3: CASSLTVERQGTYEQYF.

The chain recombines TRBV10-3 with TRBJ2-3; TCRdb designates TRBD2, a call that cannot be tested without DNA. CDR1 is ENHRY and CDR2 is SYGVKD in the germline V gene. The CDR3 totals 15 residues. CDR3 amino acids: CAIRASGGSTDTQYF.

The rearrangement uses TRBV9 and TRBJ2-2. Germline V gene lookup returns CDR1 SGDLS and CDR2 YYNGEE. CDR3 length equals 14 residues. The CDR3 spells CASSVVSRSGELFF.

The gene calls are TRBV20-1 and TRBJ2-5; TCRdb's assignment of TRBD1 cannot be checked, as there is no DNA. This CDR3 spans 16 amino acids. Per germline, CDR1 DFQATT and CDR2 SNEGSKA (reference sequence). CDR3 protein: CSAMFGTGGWGETQYF.

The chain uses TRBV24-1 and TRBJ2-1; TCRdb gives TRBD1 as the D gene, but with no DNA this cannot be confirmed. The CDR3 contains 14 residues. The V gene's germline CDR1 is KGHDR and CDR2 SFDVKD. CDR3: CATSDSRGWNEQFF.

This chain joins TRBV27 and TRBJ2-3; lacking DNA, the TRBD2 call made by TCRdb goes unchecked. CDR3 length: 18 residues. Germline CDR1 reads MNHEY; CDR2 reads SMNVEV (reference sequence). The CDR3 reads CASSLDSGTDTAKDTQYF.

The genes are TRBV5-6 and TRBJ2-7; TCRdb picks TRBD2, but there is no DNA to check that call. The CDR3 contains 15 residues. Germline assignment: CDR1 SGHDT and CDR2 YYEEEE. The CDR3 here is CASSFRGGWPYEQYF.

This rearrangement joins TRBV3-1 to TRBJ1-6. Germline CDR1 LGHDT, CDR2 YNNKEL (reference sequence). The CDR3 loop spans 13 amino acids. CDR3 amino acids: CASKLAGGGPLHF.

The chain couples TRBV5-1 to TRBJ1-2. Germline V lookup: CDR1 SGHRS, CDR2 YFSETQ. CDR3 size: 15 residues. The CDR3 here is CASSLESPLNYGYTF.

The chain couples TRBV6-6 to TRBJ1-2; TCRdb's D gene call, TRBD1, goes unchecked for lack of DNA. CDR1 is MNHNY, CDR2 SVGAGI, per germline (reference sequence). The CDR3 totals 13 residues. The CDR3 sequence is CASSPGPTYGYTF.

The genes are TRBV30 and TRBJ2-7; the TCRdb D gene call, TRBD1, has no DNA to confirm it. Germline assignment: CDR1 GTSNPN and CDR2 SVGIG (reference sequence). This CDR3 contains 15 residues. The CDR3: CAWSGYGTGDYEQYF.

The CDR3: CASSLESGTDTQYF. The V call is TRBV7-2, the J call TRBJ2-3. The CDR3 spans 14 residues. Germline lookup yields CDR1 SGHTA and CDR2 FQGNSA.